One TCR beta chain is described in this entry. After removal of 2 bases from V and 8 bases from J, the junction contained 10 bases not matched to a gene. This CDR3 region has 16 residues. Germline-derived CDR1 and CDR2 are LNHDA and SQIVND (reference sequence). The assay was immunoSEQ multiplex PCR, and TCRdb's table has in-frame clones only and misses some. This sample carries hundreds of thousands of clones, around nine tenths of them seen once, and the ten largest clones take about 10%. Treatment here: over 15 received Ad26.COV2.S at low or high dose, single or two shots; five or six received placebo; per-sample allocation not given. All samples were drawn on day 63, counting from the first vaccine or placebo injection. Vaccination used an Ad26 vector expressing Wuhan-strain SARS-CoV-2 spike. This record belongs to a study of Ad26.COV2.S vaccination and SARS-CoV-2 variants. Background on the study: In the COV1001 trial, the donor was in the Ad26.COV2.S arm. Participants got Ad26.COV2.S intramuscularly, once or twice 56 days apart.

This receptor was taken from a person aged 18-60 years who received the Ad26.COV2.S COVID-19 vaccine or a placebo. The chain combines TRBV19 with TRBJ2-4; 9 bases are shared with TRBD1. The specimen comprised peripheral blood, sampled in a trial of Ad26.COV2.S vaccine versus placebo. CDR3 DNA: TGTGCCAGTAGTATACGTTTGGTACAGGGGGCAGACATTCAGTACTTC. It encodes CASSIRLVQGADIQYF.